Each of the 21 T cell receptor beta chains below was sequenced from the same sample in a study of blood T cells in healthy people across ages. The authors ran a second PCR of about 6 to 12 cycles using a sample-barcoded 5' primer and a J-beta primer mix. TCRdb used MiXCR to reprocess the 5' RACE reads, holding one entry per CDR3 protein. The table includes 600,000 to 850,000 distinct CDR3 sequences, 40% to 45% detected once. Specimen: blood. The receptors come from a woman aged 55-69 years in good health.

This sequence joins TRBV20-1 and TRBJ2-7, with 8 bases lining up with TRBD2. This CDR3 region has 15 residues. The germline gives CDR1 DFQATT, CDR2 SNEGSKA (reference sequence). Trimming took 0 bases from V and 3 from J; bases not matched to a gene: 7. CDR3 protein: CSARENGLARYEQYF. The CDR3 region has the DNA TGCAGTGCTAGAGAGAACGGACTAGCCCGCTACGAGCAGTACTTC.

This clonotype was seen a handful of times. The chain uses TRBV6-5 and TRBJ2-7; TRBD1 aligns across 9 bases. Germline CDR1 MNHEY, CDR2 SVGAGI. V lost 1 base and J lost 5; bases outside the gene matches: 9. The CDR3 is made up of 16 amino acids. This CDR3 reads CASSYYKGGQGHEQYF. The CDR3 DNA follows: TGTGCCAGCAGTTACTATAAGGGGGGACAGGGCCACGAGCAGTACTTC.

This clonotype was counted between two and nine times. The gene calls are TRBV12-3 or TRBV12-4 and TRBJ2-5, with a weak D call TRBD2 (5 bases). This CDR3 is built from 12 residues. The V and J ends lost 6 bases and 4 bases respectively, with 9 bases between them. Here the CDR3 reads CASSRTAETQYF. The CDR3 nucleotides read TGTGCCAGCAGCCGGACTGCAGAGACCCAGTACTTC.

This clonotype was recorded at least ten times. V usage is TRBV20-1 and J usage is TRBJ2-1; 7 bases fit TRBD2. This CDR3 has 15 amino acids. V lost 5 bases, J lost 6 bases, and 13 bases stayed unmatched. The V gene's germline CDR1 is DFQATT and CDR2 SNEGSKA (reference sequence). In DNA, the CDR3 is TGCAGTGCTCTGACGGGAGGCAAGGAGGGCAATGAGCAGTTCTTC. It encodes CSALTGGKEGNEQFF.

Only one count was recorded for this clonotype. The rearrangement joins TRBV20-1 to TRBJ2-2, with 8 positions matching TRBD1. The CDR3 loop spans 15 amino acids. The ends lost 1 base at V and 4 bases at J; junction bases unmatched: 5. The V gene's germline CDR1 is DFQATT and CDR2 SNEGSKA (reference sequence). This CDR3 reads CSARAGGLSTGELFF. CDR3 sequence (DNA): TGCAGTGCTAGAGCAGGGGGCCTCAGCACCGGGGAGCTGTTTTTT.

V usage is TRBV20-1 and J usage is TRBJ2-7, with 11 positions matching TRBD2. The CDR3 length is 17 residues. Germline trimming cut 0 bases from V and 2 bases from J; bases unmatched to any gene: 9. Germline CDR1 is DFQATT and CDR2 is SNEGSKA (reference sequence). The CDR3 reads CSARDMLAGGSPYEQYF. Written as DNA, the CDR3 is TGCAGTGCTAGAGATATGCTAGCGGGAGGAAGTCCCTACGAGCAGTACTTC.

The CDR3 region has the DNA TGTGCCAGCAGCTTTGGCCCTAGCGGGAGCGGAGATACGCAGTATTTT. The encoded protein is CASSFGPSGSGDTQYF. V and J are TRBV7-9 and TRBJ2-3; the match to TRBD2 covers 10 bases. This CDR3 spans 16 amino acids. J gave up 5 bases and V 3 bases, and 8 bases lay outside the gene matches. CDR1 SEHNR and CDR2 FQNEAQ come from the germline V gene (reference sequence). Full variable domain (missing parts from reference TRBV7-9 and TRBJ2-3): DTGVSQNPRHKITKRGQNVTFRCDPISEHNRLYWYRQTLGQGPEFLTYFQNEAQLEKSRLLSDRFSAERPKGSFSTLEIQRTEQGDSAMYLCASSFGPSGSGDTQYFGPGTRLTVL.

A few counts support this clonotype. The chain couples TRBV27 to TRBJ1-2; weak D call: TRBD1 (6 bases). From germline, CDR1 is MNHEY and CDR2 SMNVEV (reference sequence). V was clipped by 6 bases and J by 6 bases, with 14 bases between them. This CDR3 has 13 residues. CDR3 in DNA: TGTGCCAGCAGCCAATCGGGGGGGCATGGCTACACCTTC. Translating it yields CASSQSGGHGYTF.

This clonotype has ten or more counts. This chain connects TRBV4-2 to TRBJ2-1, with a weak D call TRBD1 (6 bases). Germline V gene data show CDR1 as LGHNA and CDR2 as YNFKEQ. The CDR3 spans 17 residues. With 2 bases removed from V and 0 bases from J, the gap between germline ends came to 14 bases. The CDR3 nucleotides read TGTGCCAGCAGCCAAAGGGACAACGCCTTCTCCTACAATGAGCAGTTCTTC. This encodes CASSQRDNAFSYNEQFF.

This chain joins TRBV20-1 and TRBJ1-2; 10 bases line up with TRBD1. J lost 3 bases, V lost 3 bases, and 4 bases had no gene match. Germline V gene data show CDR1 as DFQATT and CDR2 as SNEGSKA (reference sequence). The CDR3 length is 14 residues. This CDR3 is CSASSGTGDYGYTF. CDR3 DNA: TGCAGTGCTAGTTCCGGGACAGGGGACTATGGCTACACCTTC.

This chain connects TRBV20-1 to TRBJ2-3; D uncertain. Looked up from germline, CDR1 is DFQATT and CDR2 is SNEGSKA (reference sequence). The CDR3 runs 13 residues. V was shortened by 3 bases and J by 6 bases, with 13 bases between the two germline ends. The CDR3 DNA reads TGCAGTGCTAGTTGGCAGTGGATCGATACGCAGTATTTT. It is translated as CSASWQWIDTQYF.

This clonotype is a singleton in its sample. This chain links TRBV27 with TRBJ2-1; TRBD1 or TRBD2 may be the D gene (6 bases each). The CDR3 sequence is 16 residues long. V was cut by 0 bases and J by 10 bases, with 19 bases left in between. Germline CDR1 reads MNHEY; CDR2 reads SMNVEV (reference sequence). The CDR3 bases are TGTGCCAGCAGTTTATCCGGCGGGACAAGAGTCTACGAGCAGTTCTTC. It yields the protein CASSLSGGTRVYEQFF.

This clonotype came up many times. This chain uses TRBV7-2 with TRBJ1-6; weak D call: TRBD1 (5 bases). V gave up 0 bases and J gave up 8 bases, with 20 bases separating them. CDR3 length: 18 residues. Germline lookup yields CDR1 SGHTA and CDR2 FQGNSA. CDR3 amino acids: CASSLAGSRQGVHSPLHF. The CDR3 nucleotides read TGTGCCAGCAGCTTAGCCGGGTCTCGGCAGGGTGTTCATTCACCCCTCCACTTT.

The chain couples TRBV11-1 to TRBJ2-7, with D uncertain. V lost 5 bases and J 4 bases, leaving 12 bases between the germline ends. The CDR3 is 13 amino acids. Germline CDR1 reads SGHAT; CDR2 reads FQDESV (reference sequence). CDR3 sequence (DNA): TGTGCCAGCAGCGTAGAATCGCGGTACGAGCAGTACTTC. This codes for CASSVESRYEQYF.

This clonotype was seen only a few times. The genes are TRBV7-8 and TRBJ2-6; 7 bases match TRBD2. The CDR3 has 20 residues. The germline V gene has CDR1 SGHVS and CDR2 FQNEAQ. The V and J ends lost 2 bases and 1 base, in that order; junction bases with no gene match: 14. The CDR3 region is CASSLLPQGRDTSGANVLTF. The CDR3 DNA follows: TGTGCCAGCAGCTTATTGCCCCAAGGGAGGGATACTTCTGGGGCCAACGTCCTGACTTTC.

Of note for this clonotype: With a much larger clone just one base away, this may be a read error. V and J are TRBV21-1 and TRBJ2-1; the table's D gene call, TRBD2, was not cross checked with the DNA. TRBV21-1 is classified as a pseudogene. This CDR3 contains 15 residues. The CDR3 bases are TGTGCCAGCAGCAAAGGCGACGGGAGAAACAATGAGCAGTTCTTC. Translation: CASSKGDGRNNEQFF.

The chain combines TRBV21-1 with TRBJ2-7. TRBV21-1 is a known pseudogene. This CDR3 is 15 amino acids long. This chain's CDR3 is CASSKGGDISYEQYF. The DNA for the CDR3 is TGTGCCAGCAGCAAAGGTGGAGACATCTCCTACGAGCAGTACTTC.

The rearrangement joins TRBV21-1 to TRBJ2-1. TRBV21-1 is reported as a pseudogene. The CDR3 is made up of 11 amino acids. Here the CDR3 DNA reads TGTGCCAGTTGTGTCTACAATGAGCGGTTCTTC. It translates to CASCVYNERFF.

This clonotype was counted between two and nine times. The V and J genes are TRBV7-2 and TRBJ2-3; 10 bases line up with TRBD2. CDR3 length equals 18 residues. The germline V gene has CDR1 SGHTA and CDR2 FQGNSA. The ends lost 3 bases at V and 0 bases at J; junction bases unmatched: 9. CDR3 DNA: TGTGCCAGCAGCTTGTTGGCTAGCGGGAGTACTAGCACAGATACGCAGTATTTT. Its translation: CASSLLASGSTSTDTQYF.

Many counts were recorded for this clonotype. The chain uses TRBV4-2 and TRBJ2-7; D unresolved. The CDR3 totals 14 residues. V shed 3 bases and J shed 3 bases, with 12 bases lying between them. The germline CDR1 and CDR2 sequences are LGHNA and YNFKEQ. CDR3 loop: CASSQGYKLYEQYF. DNA of the CDR3: TGTGCCAGCAGCCAGGGGTACAAGCTCTACGAGCAGTACTTC.

The genes are TRBV5-5 and TRBJ2-6, with D unresolved. The CDR3 is 15 amino acids. V gave up 2 bases and J gave up 3 bases, with 9 bases separating them. Germline V gives CDR1 SGHKS, CDR2 YYEKEE (reference sequence). CDR3 protein: CASSLFDGGANVLTF. The CDR3 nucleotides are TGTGCCAGCAGCTTATTTGATGGTGGGGCCAACGTCCTGACTTTC.